This TCR beta chain was recorded in a study of shared clonotypes between healthy human individuals. Study at large: Aged between 18 and 49, the donors were two women and three men.

The table came from immunoSEQ multiplex PCR; TCRdb's copy has only in-frame clones and leaves some out. This sample has around 2.5 million clones; 80% to 95% occur once, and the top ten carry 0.36%. The specimen was naive CD4+ T cells from PBMCs. As to subset: CD45RA+ positively selected. This receptor was identified in a young man in good health. Some clones in this sample may be carry-over from other donors' samples.

In DNA form, the CDR3 reads TGCGCCAGCAGCCAGGACATGTACCCCCCGGATACGCAGTATTTT. Its translation: CASSQDMYPPDTQYF. The rearrangement joins TRBV5-1 to TRBJ2-3, with D perhaps TRBD1 (5 bases). V gave up 4 bases and J gave up 6 bases, with 18 bases separating them. CDR1 is SGHRS and CDR2 is YFSETQ in the germline V gene. This CDR3 spans 15 amino acids.